Presented here are 14 T cell receptor beta chains from one specimen sequenced in a study of PD-L1 blockade in urothelial cancer. Sequenced by immunoSEQ multiplex PCR; TCRdb stores in-frame clones only, minus some. Seen here are more than 35,000 clones, 80% to 95% observed once, and the top ten hold around 8.3%. Sample: PBMCs, taken around atezolizumab (anti-PD-L1) treatment. The receptors were sampled from a man in his 70s with urothelial cancer.

Note on this clone: The sample holds other DNA sequences that translate to the same CDR3. The chain has TRBV5-1 and TRBJ2-5; 10 bases are shared with TRBD2. The germline V gene encodes CDR1 SGHRS and CDR2 YFSETQ. The CDR3 spans 14 residues. The J segment lost 3 bases and the V segment lost 7 bases, leaving 6 bases of the junction unmatched. The CDR3 is CASSPLAGEETQYF. CDR3 nucleotide sequence: TGCGCCAGCTCCCCCCTAGCGGGGGAAGAGACCCAGTACTTC.

CDR3 coding DNA: TGTGCCAGCAGCGTAGACAGGGTCGGTCAGCCCCAGCATTTT. Its protein product is CASSVDRVGQPQHF. The rearrangement joins TRBV2 to TRBJ1-5; TRBD1 matches at 7 bases. Germline trimming cut 6 bases from V and 6 bases from J; bases unmatched to any gene: 8. Germline loops: CDR1 SNHLY, CDR2 FYNNEI. There are 14 residues in the CDR3.

In nucleotides, the CDR3 is TGTGCCAGCAGTTTAAGGTTGGCAGGGGGGAACACTGAAGCTTTCTTT. It specifies CASSLRLAGGNTEAFF. The V call is TRBV27, the J call TRBJ1-1, with 7 bases identical to TRBD1. The CDR3 totals 16 residues. Germline lookup yields CDR1 MNHEY and CDR2 SMNVEV (reference sequence). Germline trimming cut 2 bases from V and 1 base from J; bases unmatched to any gene: 7.

V gene TRBV7-9 combines with J gene TRBJ1-1, with TRBD1 matching 8 bases. Trimming at V came to 5 bases and at J to 3 bases, leaving 14 bases not matched to a gene. Germline lookup yields CDR1 SEHNR and CDR2 FQNEAQ (reference sequence). The CDR3 runs to 17 residues. The CDR3 DNA is TGTGCCAGCAGCCCCCCAGTCGCGGACAGGGTTTACACTGAAGCTTTCTTT. This translates into CASSPPVADRVYTEAFF.

This clone was counted once. The V gene is TRBV9, the J gene TRBJ2-1; TRBD1 aligns across 8 bases. Trimming removed 0 bases from V and 5 bases from J; junction bases left unmatched: 7. The germline V gene encodes CDR1 SGDLS and CDR2 YYNGEE. There are 16 residues in the CDR3. The CDR3: CASSVDRGQVHNEQFF. Here the CDR3 DNA reads TGTGCCAGCAGCGTAGATCGGGGACAGGTCCACAATGAGCAGTTCTTC. Looking up the rest from reference TRBV9 and TRBJ2-1 gives the full variable domain: DSGVTQTPKHLITATGQRVTLRCSPRSGDLSVYWYQQSLDQGLQFLIQYYNGEERAKGNILERFSAQQFPDLHSELNLSSLELGDSALYFCASSVDRGQVHNEQFFGPGTRLTVL.

The chain employs TRBV10-3 and TRBJ2-1, with 10 bases aligning to TRBD2. Losses at the gene ends were 0 bases for V and 7 bases for J; bases not matched to a gene: 3. The germline CDR1 and CDR2 sequences are ENHRY and SYGVKD. The CDR3 covers 15 residues. The CDR3, as DNA: TGTGCCATCAGTGAGTCTAGCGGGAGGTCAAATGAGCAGTTCTTC. Translating gives CAISESSGRSNEQFF.

The genes are TRBV11-2 and TRBJ2-3; 11 bases match TRBD2. This CDR3 region has 14 residues. V trimming: 11 bases; J trimming: 8 bases; junction bases outside the gene matches: 12. Germline values: CDR1 SGHAT, CDR2 FQNNGV. For the CDR3, the DNA is TGTGCCTCGGGGACTAGCGGCCCCCTTAGTACGCAGTATTTT. Amino acids: CASGTSGPLSTQYF.

The chain employs TRBV27 and TRBJ2-1; 14 bases map to TRBD2. This CDR3 spans 16 amino acids. Germline V gene sequence: CDR1 MNHEY, CDR2 SMNVEV (reference sequence). The V and J ends lost 4 bases and 8 bases, in that order; junction bases with no gene match: 7. The CDR3, as DNA: TGTGCCAGCAGTTCCCCCGGGACTAGCGGGAGACATGAGCAGTTCTTC. Protein product: CASSSPGTSGRHEQFF.

This sequence joins TRBV28 and TRBJ2-1, with 16 bases identical to TRBD2. After removal of 4 bases from V and 3 bases from J, the junction contained 9 bases not matched to a gene. The CDR3 is 19 residues long. CDR1 and CDR2 (germline): MDHEN, SYDVKM. The CDR3 DNA reads as TGTGCCAGCAGTTACGAGGGACTAGCGGGAGGGCCACTCTACAATGAGCAGTTCTTC. Its translation is CASSYEGLAGGPLYNEQFF.

This chain links TRBV19 with TRBJ1-1, with 7 bases aligning to TRBD1. V lost 3 bases, J lost 3 bases, and 7 bases stayed unmatched. Germline CDR1 is LNHDA and CDR2 is SQIVND (reference sequence). The CDR3 consists of 15 residues. In DNA form, the CDR3 reads TGTGCCAGTAGTATCGACAGGGTGAGGGACACTGAAGCTTTCTTT. It translates to CASSIDRVRDTEAFF.

The chain uses TRBV5-1 and TRBJ1-1, with D possibly TRBD1 on 6 matching bases. Germline values: CDR1 SGHRS, CDR2 YFSETQ. Trimming cost V 0 bases and J 11 bases, with 26 bases left between them. The CDR3 covers 17 residues. The CDR3 nucleotides are TGCGCCAGCAGCTTGGCCCCGGGGGGGACATCAGGGGCGGGTGCTTTCTTT. Encoded protein: CASSLAPGGTSGAGAFF.

This clone was seen only once. The J gene is TRBJ1-4, the V gene TRBV5-4, with a possible D match to TRBD1 (5 bases). Per germline, CDR1 SGHNT and CDR2 YYREEE (reference sequence). V was trimmed by 4 bases and J by 3 bases, leaving 16 bases between them. There are 16 residues in the CDR3. The CDR3 region is CASSPGGGAANEKLFF. DNA for the CDR3: TGTGCCAGCAGCCCGGGAGGAGGGGCGGCTAATGAAAAACTGTTTTTT.

This rearrangement joins TRBV5-6 to TRBJ2-7; tentatively, D is TRBD1 (6 bases). This CDR3 region has 15 residues. CDR1 and CDR2 (germline): SGHDT, YYEEEE. Trimming removed 4 bases at V and 4 bases at J, with 18 bases between. CDR3 in DNA: TGTGCCAGCAGCCCCGGCCAGGGGAGAGTTTACGAGCAGTACTTC. Its translation: CASSPGQGRVYEQYF.

CDR3 loop: CASSPPGTGKTQYF. The CDR3 DNA is TGTGCCAGCAGCCCCCCTGGGACAGGGAAGACCCAGTACTTC. V gene TRBV11-2 combines with J gene TRBJ2-5; 9 nucleotides line up with TRBD1. With 5 bases clipped from V and 6 bases from J, the junction kept 7 bases outside the gene matches. The CDR3 runs to 14 residues. Germline V gene data show CDR1 as SGHAT and CDR2 as FQNNGV.